This T cell receptor beta chain was captured in a study of blood T cell repertoires in COVID-19. Germline lookup yields CDR1 MNHNY and CDR2 SVGAGI (reference sequence). J lost 5 bases, V lost 8 bases, and 7 bases had no gene match. This CDR3 has 15 amino acids. Generated by immunoSEQ multiplex PCR, the TCRdb table keeps only in-frame clones and is missing some. The sample has about 150,000 clones; 60% to 85% are singletons. The sequence was obtained from a man between 45 and 60 years old with acute or convalescent COVID-19. The rearrangement uses TRBV6-6 and TRBJ2-5; 14 bases agree with TRBD2. Sequenced sample: peripheral blood. In nucleotides, the CDR3 is TGTGCCAGCGGGACTAGCGGGGGCGGGGGGGAGACCCAGTACTTC. Its protein is CASGTSGGGGETQYF.